This T cell receptor (beta chain) was obtained from a study of shared clonotypes between healthy human individuals. Assay used: immunoSEQ multiplex PCR; TCRdb lists only in-frame clones, some missing. This sample has around 690,000 clones, with 90% found just once. This CDR3 region has 15 residues. V shed 7 bases, J shed 7 bases, and the junction held 12 bases outside the gene matches. Germline values: CDR1 SGHVS, CDR2 FNYEAQ. Healthy HIV-negative adults with no recent acute infections or vaccinations were recruited as donors. V usage is TRBV7-6 and J usage is TRBJ1-5, with 8 bases fitting TRBD1. What was sequenced was memory CD8+ T cells from PBMCs. Noted subset: CD45RO+ cells pooled with CCR7-negative TemRA cells. The TCR sequence derives from a man aged 18 to 29 in good health. Some clones in this sample may be carry-over from other donors' samples. CDR3 loop: CASTPAPGGSQPQHF. CDR3 in DNA: TGTGCCAGCACCCCAGCCCCAGGGGGCAGCCAGCCCCAGCATTTT.